This T cell receptor (beta chain) came from a study of identical twins. The CDR3 has 14 residues. Germline loops: CDR1 LGHNA, CDR2 YNFKEQ. TCRdb reanalysed the 5' RACE reads using MiXCR and keeps one entry per CDR3 protein. This repertoire shows 1.5 million to 2 million distinct CDR3 sequences, under 35% found once; its top ten account for 0.25% to 0.3%. As regards this clonotype: Just one base apart from a much larger clone, this may be a read error.

This chain uses TRBV4-2 with TRBJ2-5; D unclear. The J call could be wrong; TRBJ2-7 is a better fit for the DNA end. The TCR comes from a newborn girl in good health. The sequenced material came from cord blood. For the CDR3, the DNA is TGTGCCAGCATCCAAGATTTTGGCAGCTACGAGCAGTACTTC. Translating gives CASIQDFGSYEQYF.